The rows below give T cell receptor beta chains drawn from one sample of a study of CD8 T cells in ankylosing spondylitis. In TCRdb, the 5' RACE reads were re-called with MiXCR into one record per CDR3 protein. The sample yields fewer than 500,000 distinct CDR3 sequences, 25% to 30% seen once. Sequencing used blood, either unsorted or a sorted T cell fraction (not recorded which). Receptor source: a male donor with ankylosing spondylitis. The CDR3 runs from the conserved cysteine through the conserved F or W. Fields, in order: V gene, clone size, CDR3 protein. For some rows the clone size is stated as once, few or many, or as a class when expanded; others skip it.

v_call: TRBV18
clone_size: -
cdr3_aa: CASSPLPTSGSSSYNEQFF

v_call: TRBV5-1
clone_size: -
cdr3_aa: CASQIVGGGGEAFF

v_call: TRBV11-2
clone_size: few
cdr3_aa: CASSLEDRGNEQFF

v_call: TRBV27
clone_size: -
cdr3_aa: CASSERRLAGNIQYF

v_call: TRBV7-9
clone_size: few
cdr3_aa: CASTRGTEAFF

v_call: TRBV5-1
clone_size: -
cdr3_aa: CASSPINPMAKNIQYF

v_call: TRBV20-1
clone_size: -
cdr3_aa: CRARTGNNQPQHF

v_call: TRBV24-1
clone_size: -
cdr3_aa: CATSALGTGGETQYF

v_call: TRBV7-2
clone_size: few
cdr3_aa: CASSPPSQWYEQFF

v_call: TRBV20-1
clone_size: few
cdr3_aa: CSARADSAGGQPQHF

v_call: TRBV29-1
clone_size: many
cdr3_aa: CSVGGFQETQYF

v_call: TRBV12-3/TRBV12-4
clone_size: few
cdr3_aa: CASSPKGFSYGYTF

v_call: TRBV5-1
clone_size: few
cdr3_aa: CASKAQETQYF

v_call: TRBV27
clone_size: -
cdr3_aa: CASSQYRSGLNEKLFF

v_call: TRBV5-6
clone_size: once
cdr3_aa: CASLREADGYTF

v_call: TRBV5-1
clone_size: few
cdr3_aa: CASSLDISYEQYF

v_call: TRBV12-3/TRBV12-4
clone_size: medium-sized
cdr3_aa: CASSFNPGQLQETQYF

v_call: TRBV20-1
clone_size: -
cdr3_aa: CSASQAKNIQYF

v_call: TRBV3-1
clone_size: few
cdr3_aa: CASSQVWVGGNTIYF

v_call: TRBV7-2
clone_size: many
cdr3_aa: CASRGRRLEQFF

v_call: TRBV20-1
clone_size: few
cdr3_aa: CSAKTSGRFGNTDTQYF

v_call: TRBV12-3/TRBV12-4
clone_size: few
cdr3_aa: CASTSIGQGNEQFF

v_call: TRBV7-9
clone_size: -
cdr3_aa: CASSLPSGGVNEQFF

v_call: TRBV29-1
clone_size: many
cdr3_aa: CSVGSEGIPYEQYF

v_call: TRBV7-9
clone_size: few
cdr3_aa: CASSLGQTNTEAFF

v_call: TRBV4-2
clone_size: -
cdr3_aa: CASSQDTYSYGYTF

v_call: TRBV5-1
clone_size: -
cdr3_aa: CASTLDLGGTFTEAFF

v_call: TRBV5-1
clone_size: few
cdr3_aa: CASSVPSSGSDTGELFF

v_call: TRBV4-1
clone_size: -
cdr3_aa: CASSPGAGTSAYNEQFF

v_call: TRBV27
clone_size: few
cdr3_aa: CASSKSQEYYGYTF

v_call: TRBV7-9
clone_size: few
cdr3_aa: CASSLDKFEIEAFF

v_call: TRBV5-1
clone_size: few
cdr3_aa: CASSLGDQEFF

v_call: TRBV29-1
clone_size: -
cdr3_aa: CSDDGYTF

v_call: TRBV12-3/TRBV12-4
clone_size: -
cdr3_aa: CASSPLWGGEQYF

v_call: TRBV20-1
clone_size: -
cdr3_aa: CSASGMSGSRDEQYF

v_call: TRBV20-1
clone_size: few
cdr3_aa: CSARTKGLAGDTQYF

v_call: TRBV5-1
clone_size: -
cdr3_aa: CASSLDSTNTEAFF

v_call: TRBV10-3
clone_size: few
cdr3_aa: CAISESREGTDTQYF

v_call: TRBV20-1
clone_size: few
cdr3_aa: CSDRLAGGLDNEQFF

v_call: TRBV13
clone_size: few
cdr3_aa: CASSLRELRTDTQYF

v_call: TRBV12-3/TRBV12-4
clone_size: few
cdr3_aa: CASRNSGIGETQYF

v_call: TRBV20-1
clone_size: -
cdr3_aa: CSARPSGSWRETQYF

v_call: TRBV6-2/TRBV6-3
clone_size: -
cdr3_aa: CASSYPFGGGRFDEQFF

v_call: TRBV10-1
clone_size: -
cdr3_aa: CASSVTLAGGFVDEQFF

v_call: TRBV7-2
clone_size: -
cdr3_aa: CASRSPGLRYNEQFF

v_call: TRBV18
clone_size: -
cdr3_aa: CASSPLTGDNEQFF

v_call: TRBV7-8
clone_size: -
cdr3_aa: CASSPSVGRAEQYF

v_call: TRBV5-6
clone_size: few
cdr3_aa: CASSFEYSGGTQYF

v_call: TRBV3-1
clone_size: -
cdr3_aa: CASSPRTSGSSSYEQYF

v_call: TRBV5-1
clone_size: many
cdr3_aa: CASRASGTSYNEQFF